This entry lists 6 T cell receptor beta chains sequenced from one sample in a study of blood T cell repertoires in COVID-19. Some clones are missing from TCRdb's copy, which holds only in-frame ones; the method was immunoSEQ multiplex PCR. This table holds around 200,000 clones, less than 90% found once. Material: PBMCs or T cells enriched from blood (not recorded which). These receptor sequences come from a young woman who had been exposed to COVID-19.

The chain combines TRBV30 with TRBJ1-3; TRBD1 matches 7 bases. The CDR3 spans 14 residues. The J segment lost 0 bases and the V segment lost 3 bases, leaving 2 bases of the junction unmatched. Germline loops: CDR1 GTSNPN, CDR2 SVGIG (reference sequence). CDR3: CAWSYRGSGNTIYF. The CDR3 coding sequence is TGTGCCTGGAGCTACAGGGGCTCTGGAAACACCATATATTTT.

J is TRBJ2-7 and V is TRBV6-5, with D tentatively TRBD1 (5 bases). This CDR3 spans 12 amino acids. V was shortened by 5 bases and J by 7 bases, with 12 bases between the two germline ends. CDR1 and CDR2 (germline): MNHEY, SVGAGI. The CDR3 sequence: CASSPTGEEQYF. CDR3 nucleotides: TGTGCCAGCAGTCCCACAGGAGAAGAGCAGTACTTC.

The chain joins TRBV7-8 to TRBJ1-6; D not resolved. Germline V gives CDR1 SGHVS, CDR2 FQNEAQ. The CDR3 has 16 residues. V lost 6 bases, J lost 4 bases, and 16 bases lay in between. In DNA form, the CDR3 reads TGTGCCAGCAGTCCGAGGGCTGGGGAATATAATTCACCCCTCCACTTT. This gives the protein CASSPRAGEYNSPLHF.

Here the CDR3 reads CASSWRPNYGYTF. The CDR3 DNA reads TGTGCCAGCAGTTGGAGACCGAACTATGGCTACACCTTC. This chain uses TRBV27 with TRBJ1-2; D not resolved. Germline loops: CDR1 MNHEY, CDR2 SMNVEV (reference sequence). V lost 4 bases and J 2 bases, leaving 8 bases between the germline ends. This CDR3 contains 13 residues.

This sequence joins TRBV29-1 and TRBJ1-5, with a weak D call TRBD1 (5 bases). This CDR3 is built from 13 residues. Germline values: CDR1 SQVTM, CDR2 ANQGSEA. Deletions cut 5 bases from V and 4 bases from J, with 12 bases between. Here the CDR3 reads CSVLGGGNQPQHF. For the CDR3, the DNA is TGCAGCGTTCTCGGGGGTGGGAATCAGCCCCAGCATTTT. Using reference TRBV29-1 and TRBJ1-5 for the parts outside the CDR3, the full variable domain is SAVISQKPSRDICQRGTSLTIQCQVDSQVTMMFWYRQQPGQSLTLIATANQGSEATYESGFVIDKFPISRPNLTFSTLTVSNMSPEDSSIYLCSVLGGGNQPQHFGDGTRLSIL.

The V call is TRBV7-9, the J call TRBJ1-2; 9 bases agree with TRBD1. This CDR3 comprises 18 residues. V dropped 5 bases and J dropped 0; count of bases not matched to a gene: 13. CDR1 is SEHNR and CDR2 is FQNEAQ in the germline V gene (reference sequence). CDR3 coding DNA: TGTGCCAGCAGCCTACAGGGACAGGGCCGACGTACTAACTATGGCTACACCTTC. It translates to CASSLQGQGRRTNYGYTF.